The 15 T cell receptor beta chains reported below all come from one sample, sequenced in a study of regulatory T cells in long-lasting Graves disease (dated by TCRdb to 2020 to 2022). The library was made by multiplex PCR. Sequencing was performed on an Illumina HiSeq 4000. To build TCR beta libraries, CDR3 regions were amplified by Arm-PCR using iRepertoire HTBI primers. TCRdb reprocessed the public reads (quality trimming at Q25 with fastp, clone calling with MiXCR) and kept in-frame beta chains. Identical CDR3 protein sequences are pooled into one entry, listed with their most common genes and DNA. Present in this sample are a few hundred thousand distinct CDR3 sequences, about 22% of which were seen just once. Roughly 7% of the sample comes from the top ten. According to the study, the label for this sample's time point signals: persistent/refractory GD, antithyroid drugs over 5 years with positive TRAb. For both TCR sequencing and RNA sequencing, RNA was extracted from PBMCs in TRIzol.

Source: peripheral blood mononuclear cells (PBMCs), taken when the disease was refractory, from a patient treated with antithyroid drugs. The receptors originated from a female donor with Graves disease.

The CDR3 spells CASSHSPEANTEAFF. In DNA form, the CDR3 reads TGTGCCAGCAGCCACTCGCCCGAGGCGAACACTGAAGCTTTCTTT. The chain carries TRBV3-1 and TRBJ1-1; D call uncertain. The germline V and J ends were trimmed by 3 bases and 1 base, with 12 bases remaining between them. The CDR3 loop spans 15 amino acids. Germline-derived CDR1 and CDR2 are LGHDT and YNNKEL (reference sequence).

This clonotype has just a few counts. One junction end does not reproduce the germline sequence, and a read error may be involved. The DNA for the CDR3 is TGCAGTGCTAGAGATGGGACAGGGGCCTATCAGCCTCAGCATTTT. Translated, it gives CSARDGTGAYQPQHF. This chain joins TRBV20-1 and TRBJ1-5, with 10 positions matching TRBD1. The CDR3 extends over 15 amino acids. Germline loops: CDR1 DFQATT, CDR2 SNEGSKA (reference sequence).

The chain couples TRBV18 to TRBJ2-5, with 7 positions matching TRBD2. Per the germline V gene, CDR1 is KGHSH and CDR2 is LQKENI. J was trimmed by 9 bases and V by 0 bases; bases with no gene match: 10. This CDR3 comprises 15 residues. The DNA for the CDR3 is TGTGCCAGCTCACCACCTTCCCGGACTAGGGAGGCCCAGTACTTC. Its protein product is CASSPPSRTREAQYF.

This clonotype occurred many times. CDR3 DNA: TGTGCCAGCAGCCAGACAGGGGGCAATCAGCCCCAGCATTTT. Its translation: CASSQTGGNQPQHF. The rearrangement links TRBV3-1 to TRBJ1-5, with 8 bases identical to TRBD1. This CDR3 region has 14 residues. The germline V gene has CDR1 LGHDT and CDR2 YNNKEL (reference sequence). V was clipped by 3 bases and J by 2 bases; unmatched bases: 0.

This clonotype showed up many times. The chain uses TRBV15 and TRBJ1-2, with TRBD1 matching 10 bases. Germline CDR1 LNHNV, CDR2 YYDKDF (reference sequence). After removal of 5 bases from V and 5 bases from J, the junction contained 5 bases not matched to a gene. This CDR3 is built from 14 residues. CDR3 in DNA: TGTGCCACCAGCCCGACAGGGGGCGGGTATGGCTACACCTTC. This encodes CATSPTGGGYGYTF. The variable domain in full, completed from reference TRBV15 and TRBJ1-2, reads DAMVIQNPRYQVTQFGKPVTLSCSQTLNHNVMYWYQQKSSQAPKLLFHYYDKDFNNEADTPDNFQSRRPNTSFCFLDIRSPGLGDTAMYLCATSPTGGGYGYTFGSGTRLTVV.

The CDR3 region has the DNA TGCAGTGCTAGTGCACAGGGCCTCGATTTCGAAGAGACCCAGTACTTC. It is translated as CSASAQGLDFEETQYF. V is TRBV20-1 and J is TRBJ2-5; maybe TRBD1 (6 bases). Per the germline V gene, CDR1 is DFQATT and CDR2 is SNEGSKA (reference sequence). The CDR3 loop spans 16 amino acids. Between the trimmed V and J ends, which lost 3 bases and 3 bases, there was a span of 20 bases.

The rearrangement uses TRBV28 and TRBJ2-3; D gene unclear. CDR3 size: 12 residues. CDR1 and CDR2 (germline): MDHEN, SYDVKM. V was cut by 2 bases and J by 4 bases, with 4 bases left in between. Here the CDR3 reads CASSLPADTQYF. The CDR3 region has the DNA TGTGCCAGCAGTTTACCCGCAGATACGCAGTATTTT.

This clonotype was detected ten times or more. The chain uses TRBV28 and TRBJ1-5, with D perhaps matching TRBD1 (5 bases). The CDR3 covers 15 residues. The V end was cut by 3 bases, the J end by 3 bases, with 12 bases between. Germline CDR1 reads MDHEN; CDR2 reads SYDVKM. The CDR3: CASSFNWGANQPQHF. CDR3 DNA: TGTGCCAGCAGTTTTAATTGGGGCGCCAATCAGCCCCAGCATTTT.

The sample holds many counts of this clonotype. This sequence joins TRBV28 and TRBJ1-6, with D uncertain. Trimming shortened V by 3 bases and J by 9 bases, and 12 bases separated the two germline ends. CDR3 size: 14 residues. Germline CDR1 is MDHEN and CDR2 is SYDVKM. The CDR3 reads CASSFSGEASPLHF. The DNA for the CDR3 is TGTGCCAGCAGTTTTTCCGGGGAAGCTTCACCCCTCCACTTT.

This clonotype was counted only a few times. The chain uses TRBV20-1 and TRBJ2-7; D might be TRBD2 (5 bases). In germline, CDR1 is DFQATT, CDR2 SNEGSKA (reference sequence). V dropped 0 bases and J dropped 4 bases, with 16 bases sitting between them. The CDR3 has 15 residues. Here the CDR3 reads CSARDVEGALYEQYF. The CDR3 DNA follows: TGCAGTGCTAGAGATGTTGAGGGAGCGCTTTACGAGCAGTACTTC.

This clonotype was picked up many times. The chain uses TRBV7-2 and TRBJ1-4; TRBD1 agrees at 8 bases. J was trimmed by 4 bases and V by 5 bases; bases with no gene match: 3. The CDR3 runs 14 residues. Germline CDR1 is SGHTA and CDR2 is FQGNSA. CDR3 sequence: CASSVTGVNEKLFF. DNA of the CDR3: TGTGCCAGCAGCGTGACAGGGGTTAATGAAAAACTGTTTTTT.

This clonotype showed up just a few times. A read error is likely here: a far larger clone is one base away. V and J are TRBV12-3 or TRBV12-4 and TRBJ1-2; TRBD1 is a possible D gene (5 bases). The CDR3 has 11 amino acids. CDR3 DNA sequence: TGTGCCAGCACTACAGGTTATGGCTACATCTTC. As protein: CASTTGYGYIF.

This clonotype was detected ten times or more. V gene TRBV28 combines with J gene TRBJ1-1; no clear D. Deletions cut 5 bases from V and 6 bases from J, with 10 bases between. There are 12 residues in the CDR3. Per germline, CDR1 MDHEN and CDR2 SYDVKM. The CDR3 DNA is TGTGCCAGCAGTGCACTAGGCGCTGAAGCTTTCTTT. This encodes CASSALGAEAFF.

In its sample, this clonotype was seen many times. This chain joins TRBV7-9 and TRBJ2-5, with D possibly TRBD2 on 5 matching bases. Trimming left V 4 bases short and J 0 bases short, with 9 bases between. CDR3 length equals 14 residues. Germline loops: CDR1 SEHNR, CDR2 FQNEAQ (reference sequence). DNA of the CDR3: TGTGCCAGCAGCTCTAAGACTAACCAAGAGACCCAGTACTTC. Translation gives CASSSKTNQETQYF.

The chain carries TRBV7-2 and TRBJ2-2; TRBD1 agrees at 7 bases. The CDR3 loop spans 16 amino acids. The trim removed 4 bases at V and 7 bases at J, leaving 12 bases unmatched. Germline V lookup: CDR1 SGHTA, CDR2 FQGNSA. Here the CDR3 reads CASSSSQTGKGGELFF. In nucleotides, the CDR3 is TGTGCCAGCAGCTCCTCCCAGACAGGGAAGGGCGGGGAGCTGTTTTTT.